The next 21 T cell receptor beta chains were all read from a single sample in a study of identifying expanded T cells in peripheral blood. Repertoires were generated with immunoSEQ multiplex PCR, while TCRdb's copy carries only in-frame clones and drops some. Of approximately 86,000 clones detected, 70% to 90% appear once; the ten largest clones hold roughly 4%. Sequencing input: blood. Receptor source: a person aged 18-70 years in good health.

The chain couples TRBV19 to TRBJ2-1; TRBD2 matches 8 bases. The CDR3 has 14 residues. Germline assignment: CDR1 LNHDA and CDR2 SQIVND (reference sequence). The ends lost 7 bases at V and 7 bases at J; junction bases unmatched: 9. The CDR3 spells CASTTGGARNEQFF. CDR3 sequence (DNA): TGTGCCAGTACTACGGGGGGGGCGAGGAATGAGCAGTTCTTC.

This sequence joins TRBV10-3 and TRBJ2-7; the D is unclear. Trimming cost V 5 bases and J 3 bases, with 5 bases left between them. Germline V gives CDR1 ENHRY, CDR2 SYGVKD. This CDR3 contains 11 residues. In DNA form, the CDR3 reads TGTGCCATCAGTACAAGCTACGAGCAGTACTTC. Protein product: CAISTSYEQYF.

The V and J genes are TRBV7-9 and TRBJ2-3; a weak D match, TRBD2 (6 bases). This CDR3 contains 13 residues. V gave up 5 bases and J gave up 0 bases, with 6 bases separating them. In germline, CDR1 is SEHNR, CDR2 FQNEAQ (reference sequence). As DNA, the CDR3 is TGTGCCAGCAGCGGGGGGAGCACAGATACGCAGTATTTT. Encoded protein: CASSGGSTDTQYF.

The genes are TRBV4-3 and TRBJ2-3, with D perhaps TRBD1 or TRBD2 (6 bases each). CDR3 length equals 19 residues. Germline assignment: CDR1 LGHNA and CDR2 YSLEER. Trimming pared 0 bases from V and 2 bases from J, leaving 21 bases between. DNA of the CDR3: TGCGCCAGCAGCCAAGACTGGTTCTCGTTTCGGGGGCCCACAGATACGCAGTATTTT. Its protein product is CASSQDWFSFRGPTDTQYF.

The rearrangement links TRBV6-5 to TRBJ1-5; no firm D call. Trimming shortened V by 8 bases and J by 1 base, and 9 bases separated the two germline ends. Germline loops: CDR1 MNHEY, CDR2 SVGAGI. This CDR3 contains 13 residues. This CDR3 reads CASSPRSNQPQHF. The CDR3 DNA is TGTGCCAGCTCCCCGCGAAGCAATCAGCCCCAGCATTTT.

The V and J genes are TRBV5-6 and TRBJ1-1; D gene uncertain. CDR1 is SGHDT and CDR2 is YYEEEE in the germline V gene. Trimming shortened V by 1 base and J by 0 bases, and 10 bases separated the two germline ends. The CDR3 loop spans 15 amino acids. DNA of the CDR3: TGTGCCAGCAGCTTGTTAAATCGGATGAACACTGAAGCTTTCTTT. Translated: CASSLLNRMNTEAFF.

CDR3 nucleotides: TGTGCCAGCAGCCCGCCGGGGGACGACGGTAAAAAACTGTTTTTT. This translates into CASSPPGDDGKKLFF. The V call is TRBV6-5, the J call TRBJ1-4, with D possibly matching TRBD1 (5 bases). Deletions cut 6 bases from V and 9 bases from J, with 20 bases between. Germline V CDR1 and CDR2: MNHEY, SVGAGI. This CDR3 is 15 amino acids long.

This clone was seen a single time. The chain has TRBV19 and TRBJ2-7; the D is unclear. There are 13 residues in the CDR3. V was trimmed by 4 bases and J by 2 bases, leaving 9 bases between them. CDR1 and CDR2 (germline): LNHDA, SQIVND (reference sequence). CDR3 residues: CASSKGWTYEQYF. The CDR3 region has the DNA TGTGCCAGTAGTAAAGGGTGGACCTACGAGCAGTACTTC.

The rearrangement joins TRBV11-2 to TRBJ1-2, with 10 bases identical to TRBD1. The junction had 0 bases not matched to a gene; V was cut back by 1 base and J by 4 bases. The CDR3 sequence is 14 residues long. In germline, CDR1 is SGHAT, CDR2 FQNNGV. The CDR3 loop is CASSLGTGGYGYTF. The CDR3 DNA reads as TGTGCCAGCAGCTTAGGGACAGGGGGCTATGGCTACACCTTC.

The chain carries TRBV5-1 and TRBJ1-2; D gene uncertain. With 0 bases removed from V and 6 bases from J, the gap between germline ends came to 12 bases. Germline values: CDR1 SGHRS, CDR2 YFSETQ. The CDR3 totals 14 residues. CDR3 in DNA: TGCGCCAGCAGCTTGGCGGCAGGATCGGATGGCTACACCTTC. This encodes CASSLAAGSDGYTF.

The chain's CDR3 is CSVGAGDYGYTF. The CDR3 DNA follows: TGCAGCGTTGGGGCAGGGGACTATGGCTACACCTTC. The chain uses TRBV29-1 and TRBJ1-2; tentatively, D is TRBD1 (6 bases). Looked up from germline, CDR1 is SQVTM and CDR2 is ANQGSEA. The V gene lost 4 bases and the J gene lost 3 bases, with 9 bases spanning the gap. The CDR3 spans 12 residues.

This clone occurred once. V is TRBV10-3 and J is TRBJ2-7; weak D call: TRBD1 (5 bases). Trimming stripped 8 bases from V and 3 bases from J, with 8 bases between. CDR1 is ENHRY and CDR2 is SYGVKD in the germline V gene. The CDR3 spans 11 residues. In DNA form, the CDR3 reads TGTGCCATCCGGCAGGGCTACGAGCAGTACTTC. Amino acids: CAIRQGYEQYF.

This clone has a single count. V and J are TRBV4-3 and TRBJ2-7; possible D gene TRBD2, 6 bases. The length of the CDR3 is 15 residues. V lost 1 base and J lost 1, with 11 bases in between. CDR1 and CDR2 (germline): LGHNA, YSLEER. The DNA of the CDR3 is TGCGCCAGCAGCCAAGCCTTGGGGGGTTCCTACGAGCAGTACTTC. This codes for CASSQALGGSYEQYF.

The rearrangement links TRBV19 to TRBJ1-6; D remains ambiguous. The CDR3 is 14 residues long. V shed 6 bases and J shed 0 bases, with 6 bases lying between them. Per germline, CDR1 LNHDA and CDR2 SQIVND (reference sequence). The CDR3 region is CASRPSSYNSPLHF. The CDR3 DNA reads TGTGCCAGTAGACCAAGCTCCTATAATTCACCCCTCCACTTT.

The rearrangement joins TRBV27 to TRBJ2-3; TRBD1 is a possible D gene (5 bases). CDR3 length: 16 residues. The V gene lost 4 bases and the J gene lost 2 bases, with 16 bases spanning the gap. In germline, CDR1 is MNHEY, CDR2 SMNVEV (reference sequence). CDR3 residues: CASSSPGQANTDTQYF. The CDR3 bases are TGTGCCAGCAGTTCCCCCGGACAAGCCAACACAGATACGCAGTATTTT.

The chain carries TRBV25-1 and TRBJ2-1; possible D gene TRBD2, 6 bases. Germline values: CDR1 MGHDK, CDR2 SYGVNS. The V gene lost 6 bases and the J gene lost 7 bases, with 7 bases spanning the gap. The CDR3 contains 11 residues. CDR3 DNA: TGTGCCAGCAGCCGGGAGAATGAGCAGTTCTTC. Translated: CASSRENEQFF.

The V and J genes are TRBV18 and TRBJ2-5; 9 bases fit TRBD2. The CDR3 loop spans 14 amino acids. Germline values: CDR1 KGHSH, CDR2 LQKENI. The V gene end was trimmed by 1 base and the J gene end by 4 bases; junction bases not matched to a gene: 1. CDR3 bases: TGTGCCAGCTCACCACGGGGACTAGCAGAGACCCAGTACTTC. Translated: CASSPRGLAETQYF.

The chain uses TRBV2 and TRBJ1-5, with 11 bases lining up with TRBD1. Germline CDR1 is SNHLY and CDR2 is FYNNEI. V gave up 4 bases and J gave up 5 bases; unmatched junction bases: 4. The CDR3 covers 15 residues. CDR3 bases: TGTGCCAGCAGTGTAAGGGGACAGGGGGATCAGCCCCAGCATTTT. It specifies CASSVRGQGDQPQHF.

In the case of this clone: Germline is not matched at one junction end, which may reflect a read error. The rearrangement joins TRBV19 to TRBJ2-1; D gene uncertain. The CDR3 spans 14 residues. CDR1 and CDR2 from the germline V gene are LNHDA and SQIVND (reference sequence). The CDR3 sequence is CASSLELRSNEQFF. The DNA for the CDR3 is TGTGCCAGTAGTCTAGAGCTACGGTCAAATGAGCAGTTCTTC.

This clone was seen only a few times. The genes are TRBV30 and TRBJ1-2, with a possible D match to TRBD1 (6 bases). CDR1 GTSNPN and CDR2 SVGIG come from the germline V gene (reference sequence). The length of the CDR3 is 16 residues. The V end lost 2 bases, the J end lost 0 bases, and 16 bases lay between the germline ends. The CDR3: CAWSPLDRITNYGYTF. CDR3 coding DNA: TGTGCCTGGAGTCCATTAGACAGGATTACTAACTATGGCTACACCTTC.

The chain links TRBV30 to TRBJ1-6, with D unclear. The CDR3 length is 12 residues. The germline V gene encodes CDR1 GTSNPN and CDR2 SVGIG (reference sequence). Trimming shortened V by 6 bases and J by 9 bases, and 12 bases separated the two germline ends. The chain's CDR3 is CACGRFSSPLHF. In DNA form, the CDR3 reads TGTGCCTGTGGACGGTTCTCTTCACCCCTCCACTTT.